What follows are 25 T cell receptor beta chains derived from one specimen sequenced in a study of T cell changes during pregnancy in multiple sclerosis. Data came from immunoSEQ multiplex PCR; TCRdb stores just in-frame clones and leaves some out. The sample carries tens of thousands of clones, about 90% recorded once. Sequenced material: peripheral blood, taken in the second trimester of pregnancy. The receptors here all came from a female donor in good health, enrolled as a control in a pregnancy study.

This chain joins TRBV6-5 and TRBJ1-4, with 9 bases matching TRBD1. The V gene end was trimmed by 6 bases and the J gene end by 8 bases; junction bases not matched to a gene: 7. CDR3 length: 14 residues. The germline V gene encodes CDR1 MNHEY and CDR2 SVGAGI. CDR3 sequence reads: CASRGQGIREKLFF. CDR3 nucleotides: TGTGCCAGCAGAGGACAGGGGATAAGGGAAAAACTGTTTTTT.

The J gene is TRBJ2-3, the V gene TRBV6-1; 8 bases agree with TRBD2. The trim removed 11 bases at V and 0 bases at J, leaving 7 bases unmatched. The CDR3 runs 14 residues. Germline CDR1 MNHNS, CDR2 SASEGT. The CDR3 nucleotides read TGTGCCGGGATTACTAGCGGTAGCACAGATACGCAGTATTTT. Residues: CAGITSGSTDTQYF.

The chain couples TRBV27 to TRBJ2-1; 11 nucleotides line up with TRBD2. The ends lost 4 bases at V and 4 bases at J; junction bases unmatched: 3. The CDR3 totals 15 residues. Germline-derived CDR1 and CDR2 are MNHEY and SMNVEV (reference sequence). This chain's CDR3 is CASSSGTSGYNEQFF. DNA for the CDR3: TGTGCCAGCAGTTCTGGGACTAGCGGATACAATGAGCAGTTCTTC.

The J gene is TRBJ1-1, the V gene TRBV28; 7 bases map to TRBD1. From germline, CDR1 is MDHEN and CDR2 SYDVKM. J was trimmed by 3 bases and V by 6 bases; bases with no gene match: 16. The CDR3 is 17 residues long. Here the CDR3 reads CASRPLRRVQGYTEAFF. The CDR3 nucleotides are TGTGCCAGCAGGCCCCTCAGACGGGTACAGGGGTACACTGAAGCTTTCTTT.

In its sample, this clone was seen a few times. The chain is built from TRBV4-1 and TRBJ1-1, with D unclear. Germline CDR1 is MGHRA and CDR2 is YSYEKL. CDR3 length: 15 residues. The V end lost 4 bases, the J end lost 3 bases, and 15 bases lay between the germline ends. CDR3 protein: CASSRGVWEDTEAFF. Written as DNA, the CDR3 is TGCGCCAGCAGCCGCGGGGTTTGGGAGGACACTGAAGCTTTCTTT.

This chain joins TRBV7-2 and TRBJ1-5, with a weak D call TRBD1 (5 bases). The CDR3 loop spans 15 amino acids. The V end was cut by 3 bases, the J end by 5 bases, with 14 bases between. Per germline, CDR1 SGHTA and CDR2 FQGNSA. The chain's CDR3 is CASSFTAGAHQPQHF. The CDR3 DNA is TGTGCCAGCAGCTTCACAGCTGGGGCGCATCAGCCCCAGCATTTT.

This sequence joins TRBV23-1 and TRBJ2-7; 9 bases align to TRBD1. TRBV23-1 is designated an ORF whose function remains uncertain. The CDR3 covers 14 residues. V lost 8 bases, J lost 5 bases, and 10 bases stayed unmatched. The CDR3 here is CASLDRGNKDEQYF. For the CDR3, the DNA is TGCGCCAGCTTGGACAGGGGCAATAAGGACGAGCAGTACTTC.

The V call is TRBV7-9, the J call TRBJ2-7, with D possibly being TRBD2 (6 bases). Per germline, CDR1 SEHNR and CDR2 FQNEAQ (reference sequence). The V end was cut by 1 base, the J end by 4 bases, with 14 bases between. CDR3 size: 15 residues. The DNA for the CDR3 is TGTGCCAGCAGCTTAGTGGGGGGTACGTCTTACGAGCAGTACTTC. Translating gives CASSLVGGTSYEQYF.

This chain links TRBV5-1 with TRBJ2-1, with 7 bases matching TRBD2. Germline values: CDR1 SGHRS, CDR2 YFSETQ. The CDR3 spans 16 residues. Trimming cost V 2 bases and J 7 bases; bases outside gene matches: 12. CDR3 nucleotides: TGCGCCAGCAGCTTCCCCGGACTAGAGATTTCGAATGAGCAGTTCTTC. As protein: CASSFPGLEISNEQFF.

The sample holds one count of this clone. This chain joins TRBV5-1 and TRBJ2-5; D is possibly TRBD2 (6 bases). V dropped 3 bases and J dropped 0 bases, with 6 bases sitting between them. The CDR3 spans 13 residues. CDR1 is SGHRS, CDR2 YFSETQ, per germline. DNA for the CDR3: TGCGCCAGCAGCTCGGGGGACCAAGAGACCCAGTACTTC. Translating it yields CASSSGDQETQYF.

The rearrangement joins TRBV5-5 to TRBJ1-6; D not resolved. This CDR3 spans 16 amino acids. The germline V and J ends were trimmed by 3 bases and 0 bases, with 10 bases remaining between them. CDR1 is SGHKS, CDR2 YYEKEE, per germline (reference sequence). The CDR3 DNA reads as TGTGCCAGCAGCTGGGCCCCAAGCTCCTATAATTCACCCCTCCACTTT. Amino acids: CASSWAPSSYNSPLHF.

The chain recombines TRBV6-1 with TRBJ1-3; TRBD1 matches at 7 bases. CDR3 length equals 16 residues. From germline, CDR1 is MNHNS and CDR2 SASEGT. V lost 0 bases and J lost 4; bases outside the gene matches: 6. CDR3 amino acids: CASSEADRTGGNTIYF. CDR3 sequence (DNA): TGTGCCAGCAGTGAAGCGGACAGGACGGGCGGAAACACCATATATTTT.

The table lists this clone with a few counts. The chain joins TRBV19 to TRBJ1-1; D remains unclear. The CDR3 is 13 amino acids. CDR1 and CDR2 (germline): LNHDA, SQIVND (reference sequence). Trimming shortened V by 6 bases and J by 5 bases, and 13 bases separated the two germline ends. DNA of the CDR3: TGTGCCAGTAGCCTTTTGGGAGGGACTGAAGCTTTCTTT. This translates into CASSLLGGTEAFF.

The J gene is TRBJ1-1, the V gene TRBV5-1; D gene unclear. This CDR3 comprises 16 residues. V was pared by 4 bases and J by 1 base, with 17 bases between. In germline, CDR1 is SGHRS, CDR2 YFSETQ. The CDR3 spells CASSRSARTSNTEAFF. Written as DNA, the CDR3 is TGCGCCAGCAGCCGTAGCGCACGAACCTCGAACACTGAAGCTTTCTTT.

The genes are TRBV5-1 and TRBJ2-5; a possible D gene is TRBD1 (5 bases). The DNA end is more similar to TRBJ2-7, so the J call may be wrong. The CDR3 totals 15 residues. Germline loops: CDR1 SGHRS, CDR2 YFSETQ. The CDR3 DNA is TGCGCCAGCAGCTTGATATCCACAGGAACCTACGAGCAGTACTTC. Translating gives CASSLISTGTYEQYF.

A single count supports this clone. This chain joins TRBV19 and TRBJ1-6; TRBD1 matches 7 bases. CDR3 length: 14 amino acids. After removal of 3 bases from V and 5 bases from J, the junction contained 1 base not matched to a gene. From germline, CDR1 is LNHDA and CDR2 SQIVND (reference sequence). As DNA, the CDR3 is TGTGCCAGTAGTATCACAGGGGATAATTCACCCCTCCACTTT. Its translation is CASSITGDNSPLHF.

A single count supports this clone. The chain combines TRBV27 with TRBJ2-3, with a possible D match to TRBD2 (5 bases). The CDR3 spans 15 residues. Trimming left V 5 bases short and J 5 bases short, with 17 bases between. Germline V gives CDR1 MNHEY, CDR2 SMNVEV (reference sequence). CDR3 sequence (DNA): TGTGCCAGCAGTCCGCCGGGCGGGCAAGAAGATACGCAGTATTTT. As protein: CASSPPGGQEDTQYF.

The rearrangement uses TRBV7-8 and TRBJ2-1; 12 bases are a match to TRBD2. The trim removed 5 bases at V and 10 bases at J, leaving 12 bases unmatched. This CDR3 spans 16 amino acids. From germline, CDR1 is SGHVS and CDR2 FQNEAQ. CDR3 coding DNA: TGTGCCAGCAGCCCACTACTAGCGGGAGGCGGGGGAGAGCAGTTCTTC. It translates to CASSPLLAGGGGEQFF.

The gene calls are TRBV6-4 and TRBJ2-3, with 7 bases lining up with TRBD2. This CDR3 has 15 residues. With V trimmed by 4 bases and J by 5 bases, 9 bases remained unmatched. In germline, CDR1 is MRHNA, CDR2 SNTAGT. CDR3 nucleotides: TGTGCCAGCAGTGCCCTGGGCGCTAGCGGAGATACGCAGTATTTT. Translation: CASSALGASGDTQYF.

The rearrangement links TRBV9 to TRBJ2-3; D not certain. Germline V CDR1 and CDR2: SGDLS, YYNGEE. V lost 0 bases and J lost 2, with 10 bases in between. CDR3 length: 15 amino acids. The CDR3 nucleotides are TGTGCCAGCAGCGTAGGGCTAGTGGTCACAGATACGCAGTATTTT. Translating it yields CASSVGLVVTDTQYF.

This clone was picked up one time. The rearrangement joins TRBV2 to TRBJ1-5; perhaps TRBD1 as D (5 bases). Trimming shortened V by 4 bases and J by 7 bases, and 14 bases separated the two germline ends. The germline gives CDR1 SNHLY, CDR2 FYNNEI. The CDR3 is 14 amino acids. The CDR3 DNA sequence: TGTGCCAGCAGTGTCCAGGGAGGGCGACAGCCCCAGCATTTT. Its translation is CASSVQGGRQPQHF.

Details on this clone: This sample also contains other DNA sequences that code for the same CDR3. V is TRBV4-1 and J is TRBJ2-7; 11 bases fit TRBD2. CDR3 size: 15 residues. Germline CDR1 is MGHRA and CDR2 is YSYEKL. V lost 4 bases and J lost 2; bases outside the gene matches: 4. CDR3 sequence: CASSPIAGGPYEQYF. The CDR3, as DNA: TGCGCCAGCAGCCCCATAGCGGGAGGGCCCTACGAGCAGTACTTC.

The chain uses TRBV2 and TRBJ1-4; no reliable D call. CDR3 size: 13 residues. V was clipped by 6 bases and J by 8 bases, with 13 bases between them. Germline V gene lookup returns CDR1 SNHLY and CDR2 FYNNEI. In nucleotides, the CDR3 is TGTGCCAGCAGACCCCGGGAAAACGAAAAACTGTTTTTT. Residues: CASRPRENEKLFF.

This sequence joins TRBV14 and TRBJ1-3, with D unresolved. V lost 0 bases, J lost 2 bases, and 14 bases lay in between. The CDR3 runs to 17 residues. The germline V gene encodes CDR1 SGHDN and CDR2 FVKESK. CDR3 coding DNA: TGTGCCAGCAGCCAAGAAATCAGACAATACGCTGGAAACACCATATATTTT. Protein product: CASSQEIRQYAGNTIYF.

The CDR3 here is CASSEAAYEQYF. DNA for the CDR3: TGTGCCAGCAGTGAAGCCGCCTACGAGCAGTACTTC. V is TRBV2 and J is TRBJ2-7; D ambiguous. Germline CDR1 reads SNHLY; CDR2 reads FYNNEI. The CDR3 totals 12 residues. V lost 0 bases and J lost 2, with 2 bases in between.